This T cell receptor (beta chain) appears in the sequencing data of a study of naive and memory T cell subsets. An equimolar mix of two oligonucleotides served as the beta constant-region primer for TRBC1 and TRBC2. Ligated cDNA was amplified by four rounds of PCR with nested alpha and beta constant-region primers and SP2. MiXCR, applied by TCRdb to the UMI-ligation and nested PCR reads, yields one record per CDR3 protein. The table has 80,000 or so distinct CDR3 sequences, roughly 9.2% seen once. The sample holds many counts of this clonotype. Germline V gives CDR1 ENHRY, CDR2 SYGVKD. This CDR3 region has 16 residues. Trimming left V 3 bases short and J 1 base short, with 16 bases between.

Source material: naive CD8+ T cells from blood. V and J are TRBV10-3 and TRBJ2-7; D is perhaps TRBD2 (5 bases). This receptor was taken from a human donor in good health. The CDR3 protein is CAISDVLRAPSYEQYF. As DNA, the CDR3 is TGTGCCATCAGTGATGTGTTGCGGGCCCCATCCTACGAGCAGTACTTC.